Here is one TCR beta chain with its context. Its target is not known. TCRdb used MiXCR to reprocess the reads, holding one entry per CDR3 protein. The top ten clones hold around 46% of a sample with approximately 600,000 distinct CDR3 sequences, around two fifths of them seen once. CDR1 and CDR2 (germline): LNHDA, SQIVND (reference sequence). This CDR3 has 17 residues. Trimming pared 5 bases from V and 0 bases from J, leaving 16 bases between. These data originate in a study of T cell repertoires in cytomegalovirus infection. The wider study: Recently described HLA-C-restricted plus well-studied HLA-B-restricted CMV epitopes were used. From public TCR beta signatures came an indication of both CMV infection and matching HLA type.

Study observations and caveats: Dominating the ex vivo response were TCR beta clonotypes that were CMV-specific and HLA-C-restricted. Summed public TCR beta family frequency identified CMV carriers bearing the relevant HLA.

This receptor was identified in a human donor in good health (CMV status not recorded). Some clones in this sample may be carry-over from other donors' samples. The chain uses TRBV19 and TRBJ1-4, with D possibly TRBD1 on 5 matching bases. The sequencing used cultured PBMCs, collected from culture after CMV antigen stimulation. CDR3 loop: CASSYRWQGSTNEKLFF. The CDR3 nucleotides read TGTGCCAGTAGTTACCGTTGGCAGGGCTCAACTAATGAAAAACTGTTTTTT.